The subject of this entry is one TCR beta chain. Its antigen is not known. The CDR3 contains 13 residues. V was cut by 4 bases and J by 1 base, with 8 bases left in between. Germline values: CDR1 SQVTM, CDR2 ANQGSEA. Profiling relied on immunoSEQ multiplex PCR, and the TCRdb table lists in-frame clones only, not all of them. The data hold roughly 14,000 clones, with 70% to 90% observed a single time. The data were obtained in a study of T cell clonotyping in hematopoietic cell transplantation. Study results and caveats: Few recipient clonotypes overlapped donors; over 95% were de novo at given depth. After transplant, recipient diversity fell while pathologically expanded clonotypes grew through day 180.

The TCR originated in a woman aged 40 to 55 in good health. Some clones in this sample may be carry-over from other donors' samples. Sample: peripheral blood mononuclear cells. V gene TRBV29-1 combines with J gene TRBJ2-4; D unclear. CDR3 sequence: CSVGGMAKNIQYF. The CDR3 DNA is TGCAGCGTTGGAGGAATGGCCAAAAACATTCAGTACTTC.